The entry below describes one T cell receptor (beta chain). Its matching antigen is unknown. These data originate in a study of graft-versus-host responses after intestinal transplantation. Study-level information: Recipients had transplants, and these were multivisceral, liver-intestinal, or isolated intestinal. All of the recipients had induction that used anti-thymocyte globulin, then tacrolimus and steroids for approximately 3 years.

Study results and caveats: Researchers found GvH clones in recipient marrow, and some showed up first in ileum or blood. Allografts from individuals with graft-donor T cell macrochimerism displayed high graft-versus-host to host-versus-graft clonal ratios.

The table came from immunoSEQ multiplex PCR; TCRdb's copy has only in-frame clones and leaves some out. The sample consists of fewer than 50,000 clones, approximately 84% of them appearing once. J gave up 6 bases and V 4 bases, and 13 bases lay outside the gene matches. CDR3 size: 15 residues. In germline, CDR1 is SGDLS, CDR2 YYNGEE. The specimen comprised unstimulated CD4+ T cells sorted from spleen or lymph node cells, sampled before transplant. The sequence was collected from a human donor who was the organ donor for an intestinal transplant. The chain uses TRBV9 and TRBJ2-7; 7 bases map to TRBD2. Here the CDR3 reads CASSSLAAAGGEQYF. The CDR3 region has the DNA TGTGCCAGCAGCTCCCTAGCGGCGGCGGGCGGCGAGCAGTACTTC.